Listed here are 6 T cell receptor beta chains from one sample, sequenced in a study of T cells after yellow fever vaccination. TCRdb redid the calling of the 5' RACE reads with MiXCR, one entry per CDR3 protein. The repertoire holds about 53,000 distinct CDR3 sequences, approximately 7% seen once, with around 44% in the top ten. The material sequenced was CD8+ T cells sorted from PBMCs, taken on the day of the first yellow fever vaccination. Every receptor here comes from a man younger than 30 who received the YFV17D yellow fever vaccine.

A few counts support this clonotype. The rearrangement joins TRBV19 to TRBJ2-1; 10 bases agree with TRBD2. The V segment lost 8 bases and the J segment 8 bases; nucleotides outside the gene matches: 18. Germline lookup yields CDR1 LNHDA and CDR2 SQIVND (reference sequence). This CDR3 region has 17 residues. The CDR3: CASARGSGGLRRDEQFF. The CDR3 DNA reads as TGTGCCAGTGCGCGGGGTAGCGGGGGGCTCCGACGGGATGAGCAGTTCTTC. Based on the CDR3 plus reference TRBV19 and TRBJ2-1, the full variable domain is DGGITQSPKYLFRKEGQNVTLSCEQNLNHDAMYWYRQDPGQGLRLIYYSQIVNDFQKGDIAEGYSVSREKKESFPLTVTSAQKNPTAFYLCASARGSGGLRRDEQFFGPGTRLTVL.

This clonotype was counted ten times or more. The rearrangement joins TRBV5-4 to TRBJ2-3, with TRBD1 identical over 7 bases. Trimming cost V 0 bases and J 5 bases; bases outside gene matches: 3. Germline V gene data show CDR1 as SGHNT and CDR2 as YYREEE (reference sequence). CDR3 length equals 14 residues. The CDR3 here is CASSLGTGEDTQYF. CDR3 nucleotide sequence: TGTGCCAGCAGCTTGGGCACAGGGGAAGATACGCAGTATTTT.

In its sample, this clonotype was seen a few times. The chain carries TRBV3-1 and TRBJ2-5; 11 nucleotides agree with TRBD2. The length of the CDR3 is 19 residues. After removal of 1 base from V and 0 bases from J, the junction contained 10 bases not matched to a gene. Germline V gene data show CDR1 as LGHDT and CDR2 as YNNKEL (reference sequence). CDR3 bases: TGTGCCAGCAGCCAAGGGGGAGCTAGCGGGGGGAGAGACCAAGAGACCCAGTACTTC. Translation: CASSQGGASGGRDQETQYF.

The chain joins TRBV13 to TRBJ2-1; the match to TRBD2 covers 7 bases. Per the germline V gene, CDR1 is PRHDT and CDR2 is FYEKMQ (reference sequence). This CDR3 is built from 13 residues. The junction had 7 bases not matched to a gene; V was cut back by 5 bases and J by 9 bases. Here the CDR3 DNA reads TGTGCCAGCAGCCCTTTTTCTAGCGGTGAGCAGTTCTTC. Translated: CASSPFSSGEQFF.

The table lists this clonotype with many counts. The chain links TRBV4-1 to TRBJ1-5, with D unresolved. CDR3 length: 17 residues. V lost 3 bases and J lost 5, with 20 bases in between. CDR1 MGHRA and CDR2 YSYEKL come from the germline V gene. The chain's CDR3 is CASSQYPEAKSDQPQHF. For the CDR3, the DNA is TGCGCCAGCAGCCAGTATCCCGAGGCTAAATCTGATCAGCCCCAGCATTTT.

This clonotype was observed a handful of times. V is TRBV20-1 and J is TRBJ2-1; 9 bases are shared with TRBD2. The V gene end was trimmed by 3 bases and the J gene end by 1 base; junction bases not matched to a gene: 16. Germline CDR1 and CDR2: DFQATT and SNEGSKA (reference sequence). The CDR3 runs 19 residues. CDR3 sequence: CSASHSGGAHAISYNEQFF. The CDR3 region has the DNA TGCAGTGCTAGCCATAGCGGGGGCGCTCACGCCATTTCCTACAATGAGCAGTTCTTC.